These 6 T cell receptor beta chains originate from one sample sequenced in a study of blood T cell repertoires in COVID-19. The repertoire was sequenced with immunoSEQ multiplex PCR; TCRdb's copy has only in-frame clones and lacks some. Altogether tens of thousands of clones are present, approximately 88% being singletons, with the ten largest covering about 3%. Sequenced sample: peripheral blood. All receptors come from a man aged 45-65 years with active COVID-19.

This chain joins TRBV20-1 and TRBJ1-2; D is unclear. CDR1 and CDR2 from the germline V gene are DFQATT and SNEGSKA (reference sequence). V lost 3 bases and J 0 bases, leaving 14 bases between the germline ends. The CDR3 has 15 amino acids. CDR3 amino acids: CSASATGYSNYGYTF. The DNA for the CDR3 is TGCAGTGCTAGTGCAACGGGGTACTCTAACTATGGCTACACCTTC.

The chain employs TRBV6-5 and TRBJ1-6; 7 nucleotides line up with TRBD1. The CDR3 sequence is 16 residues long. Germline CDR1 and CDR2: MNHEY and SVGAGI. V lost 2 bases to trimming and J lost 10 bases; unmatched junction nucleotides: 11. The CDR3 bases are TGTGCCAGCAGTTACCCGACAGGGAATCCACGGTCACCCCTCCACTTT. Its translation is CASSYPTGNPRSPLHF.

The chain joins TRBV27 to TRBJ2-3, with unresolved D. With 5 bases removed from V and 2 bases from J, the gap between germline ends came to 20 bases. The germline gives CDR1 MNHEY, CDR2 SMNVEV (reference sequence). The CDR3 consists of 17 residues. This chain's CDR3 is CASSPRLNYLDTDTQYF. The CDR3 DNA is TGTGCCAGCAGTCCGCGCTTGAACTACCTTGACACAGATACGCAGTATTTT.

V usage is TRBV27 and J usage is TRBJ2-6; possible D gene TRBD2, 6 bases. Germline V gene data show CDR1 as MNHEY and CDR2 as SMNVEV (reference sequence). V was trimmed by 6 bases and J by 1 base, leaving 13 bases between them. This CDR3 contains 16 residues. The CDR3, as DNA: TGTGCCAGCAGCCAGGTCGGGGGTTCTGGGGCCAACGTCCTGACTTTC. Encoded protein: CASSQVGGSGANVLTF.

The chain combines TRBV6-5 with TRBJ2-7; TRBD2 is a possible D gene (7 bases). CDR3 length equals 14 residues. V was clipped by 6 bases and J by 6 bases, with 18 bases between them. Germline V gene data show CDR1 as MNHEY and CDR2 as SVGAGI. CDR3 amino acids: CASSPSQGRGEQYF. Here the CDR3 DNA reads TGTGCCAGCAGCCCCAGCCAGGGGAGGGGCGAGCAGTACTTC.

The chain's CDR3 is CASKPRTGREQYF. The CDR3 DNA is TGTGCCAGTAAACCCCGGACAGGGCGCGAGCAGTACTTC. The rearrangement uses TRBV19 and TRBJ2-7, with TRBD1 matching 8 bases. Unmatched junction bases numbered 8, after V lost 7 bases and J lost 6 bases. The CDR3 spans 13 residues. The germline CDR1 and CDR2 sequences are LNHDA and SQIVND (reference sequence). Using reference TRBV19 and TRBJ2-7 for the parts outside the CDR3, the full variable domain is DGGITQSPKYLFRKEGQNVTLSCEQNLNHDAMYWYRQDPGQGLRLIYYSQIVNDFQKGDIAEGYSVSREKKESFPLTVTSAQKNPTAFYLCASKPRTGREQYFGPGTRLTVT.